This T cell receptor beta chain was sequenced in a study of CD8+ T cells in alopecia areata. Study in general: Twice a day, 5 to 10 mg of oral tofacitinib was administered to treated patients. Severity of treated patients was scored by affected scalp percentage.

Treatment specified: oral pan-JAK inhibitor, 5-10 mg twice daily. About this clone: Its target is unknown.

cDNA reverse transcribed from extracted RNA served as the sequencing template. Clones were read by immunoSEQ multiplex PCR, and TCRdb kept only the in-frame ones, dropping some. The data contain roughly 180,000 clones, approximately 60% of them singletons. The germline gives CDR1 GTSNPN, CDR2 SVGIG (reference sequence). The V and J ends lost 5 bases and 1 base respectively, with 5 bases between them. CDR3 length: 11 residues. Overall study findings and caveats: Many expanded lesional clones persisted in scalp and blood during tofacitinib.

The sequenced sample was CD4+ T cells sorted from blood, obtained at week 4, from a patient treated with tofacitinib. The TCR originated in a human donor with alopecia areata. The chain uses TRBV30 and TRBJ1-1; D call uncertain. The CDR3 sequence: CAWDQNTEAFF. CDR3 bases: TGTGCCTGGGACCAGAACACTGAAGCTTTCTTT.